The 5 T cell receptor beta chains given below trace back to one sample, sequenced in a study of blood T cell repertoires in COVID-19. This table comes from immunoSEQ multiplex PCR, and its TCRdb copy is limited to in-frame clones, with some not included. The table lists around 31,000 clones, 75% to 90% of them singletons. Sample: peripheral blood. These TCRs come from a man aged 55-75 years with acute or convalescent COVID-19.

The rearrangement links TRBV6-1 to TRBJ2-1; 8 positions agree with TRBD2. With V trimmed by 0 bases and J by 5 bases, 6 bases remained unmatched. Germline loops: CDR1 MNHNS, CDR2 SASEGT. The CDR3 length is 16 residues. This CDR3 is CASSEARLAPNNEQFF. CDR3 sequence (DNA): TGTGCCAGCAGTGAAGCGAGACTAGCGCCAAACAATGAGCAGTTCTTC.

The V and J genes are TRBV5-4 and TRBJ2-1; D gene ambiguous. Germline CDR1 reads SGHNT; CDR2 reads YYREEE (reference sequence). The CDR3 has 16 amino acids. V was shortened by 0 bases and J by 0 bases, with 10 bases between the two germline ends. The CDR3 DNA sequence: TGTGCCAGCAGCTTGGGGTCTGATAGCTCCTACAATGAGCAGTTCTTC. Its protein is CASSLGSDSSYNEQFF.

The chain joins TRBV7-8 to TRBJ1-2; 7 nucleotides match TRBD1. V was pared by 4 bases and J by 2 bases, with 1 base of the junction left unmatched. The germline CDR1 and CDR2 sequences are SGHVS and FQNEAQ. The CDR3 runs 13 residues. The CDR3 coding sequence is TGTGCCAGCAGCTCGGGACAGAACTATGGCTACACCTTC. Residues: CASSSGQNYGYTF.

J is TRBJ2-3 and V is TRBV5-1; 8 bases agree with TRBD2. J was trimmed by 2 bases and V by 5 bases; bases with no gene match: 7. Germline V lookup: CDR1 SGHRS, CDR2 YFSETQ. The CDR3 spans 15 residues. CDR3 nucleotide sequence: TGCGCCAGCAGGAGGGCTAGCGGGCTCACAGATACGCAGTATTTT. Its protein is CASRRASGLTDTQYF.

V is TRBV5-1 and J is TRBJ1-1; a possible D gene is TRBD1 (5 bases). The ends were cut back, 5 bases at V and 5 bases at J, with 10 bases in the middle. The CDR3 extends over 12 amino acids. Germline CDR1 and CDR2: SGHRS and YFSETQ. CDR3 residues: CASRGHGTEAFF. As DNA, the CDR3 is TGCGCCAGCAGGGGGCATGGAACTGAAGCTTTCTTT.